Below are 4 T cell receptor beta chains sequenced from a single sample in a study of cytomegalovirus exposure and HLA in healthy donors. Use of 60 Vbeta and 13 Jbeta primers characterized the PCR. Here immunoSEQ multiplex PCR was the method, and the copy in TCRdb shows in-frame clones only, minus some. Of around 100,000 clones listed, 75% to 80% are singletons. Sequenced material: PBMCs. Source of these receptors: a male donor in good health and CMV-seropositive.

As concerns this clone: A read error may account for a junction end that differs from germline. The rearrangement uses TRBV30 and TRBJ1-1; unclear D gene. This CDR3 contains 16 residues. Germline CDR1 GTSNPN, CDR2 SVGIG (reference sequence). CDR3 in DNA: TGTGCCAGACCGGGGTGGGGAGACCTCATGAACACTAAAGCTTTCTTT. It codes for CARPGWGDLMNTKAFF.

V usage is TRBV7-2 and J usage is TRBJ2-1, with 10 bases fitting TRBD2. CDR3 length equals 16 residues. V was clipped by 5 bases and J by 4 bases; unmatched bases: 8. Germline loops: CDR1 SGHTA, CDR2 FQGNSA. The CDR3 sequence: CASSITGTSVYNEQFF. The CDR3 coding sequence is TGTGCCAGCAGCATCACCGGGACTAGCGTTTACAATGAGCAGTTCTTC. The full variable domain, with the rest looked up from reference TRBV7-2 and TRBJ2-1, is GAGVSQSPSNKVTEKGKDVELRCDPISGHTALYWYRQSLGQGLEFLIYFQGNSAPDKSGLPSDRFSAERTGGSVSTLTIQRTQQEDSAVYLCASSITGTSVYNEQFFGPGTRLTVL.

This clone was seen only once. One junction end does not reproduce the germline sequence, and a read error may be involved. J is TRBJ2-5 and V is TRBV6-6; 13 bases are shared with TRBD2. There are 13 residues in the CDR3. Looked up from germline, CDR1 is MNHNY and CDR2 is SVGAGI (reference sequence). The CDR3 DNA is TGTGCCAGCAGTTCAATGGGACTAGCGGGATTCGACTTC. This gives the protein CASSSMGLAGFDF.

There are a few counts of this clone. The chain is built from TRBV5-1 and TRBJ2-3; a weak D match, TRBD1 (6 bases). Trimming left V 4 bases short and J 6 bases short, with 15 bases between. Germline V gene sequence: CDR1 SGHRS, CDR2 YFSETQ. The CDR3 sequence is 14 residues long. The CDR3 DNA reads TGCGCCAGCAGCCCAGCCGGACAGAAGGATACGCAGTATTTT. Protein sequence: CASSPAGQKDTQYF.